Following are 14 T cell receptor beta chains from one sample sequenced in a study of blood T cell repertoires in COVID-19. TCRdb keeps only in-frame clones here, not all; method: immunoSEQ multiplex PCR. Among about 220,000 clones listed, nearly 90% were seen once. Sequenced: PBMCs or T cells enriched from blood (not recorded which). These TCRs come from a man between 25 and 39 years old who had been exposed to COVID-19.

The chain recombines TRBV3-1 (or the pseudogene TRBV3-2) with TRBJ2-3; 9 bases line up with TRBD2. The trim removed 3 bases at V and 1 base at J, leaving 14 bases unmatched. Germline-derived CDR1 and CDR2 are LGHDT and YNNKEL (reference sequence). The CDR3 is 19 residues long. Here the CDR3 reads CASSHMRRGGGSGTDTQYF. The DNA of the CDR3 is TGTGCCAGCAGCCACATGAGGCGGGGGGGCGGAAGTGGCACAGATACGCAGTATTTT.

The J gene is TRBJ2-5, the V gene TRBV5-5; a weak D match, TRBD2 (5 bases). Germline-derived CDR1 and CDR2 are SGHKS and YYEKEE (reference sequence). V was trimmed by 4 bases and J by 7 bases, leaving 23 bases between them. This CDR3 region has 16 residues. The CDR3 region is CASSQVSARTSGTQYF. In DNA, the CDR3 is TGTGCCAGCAGCCAAGTATCTGCCCGGACTTCAGGGACCCAGTACTTC.

This rearrangement joins TRBV30 to TRBJ1-5; TRBD1 matches at 7 bases. The germline gives CDR1 GTSNPN, CDR2 SVGIG (reference sequence). This CDR3 has 14 residues. The ends lost 5 bases at V and 3 bases at J; junction bases unmatched: 7. The CDR3 DNA reads TGTGCCTGGCAGGGGACAGCGACCAATCAGCCCCAGCATTTT. Amino acid sequence: CAWQGTATNQPQHF.

This clone was observed once. This sequence joins TRBV6-2 or TRBV6-3 and TRBJ2-7; 7 bases map to TRBD1. Losses at the gene ends were 0 bases for V and 5 bases for J; bases not matched to a gene: 7. The V gene's germline CDR1 is MNHEY and CDR2 SVGEGT. This CDR3 region has 15 residues. The CDR3 here is CASSYSLLGGDEQYF. The CDR3 DNA reads TGTGCCAGCAGTTACTCGTTACTAGGGGGCGACGAGCAGTACTTC.

The chain joins TRBV24-1 to TRBJ2-1, with D maybe TRBD2 (5 bases). Looked up from germline, CDR1 is KGHDR and CDR2 is SFDVKD. This CDR3 comprises 14 residues. V lost 4 bases and J 7 bases, leaving 13 bases between the germline ends. CDR3 DNA sequence: TGTGCCACCAGTGAGGGAGCGCTTTATAATGAGCAGTTCTTC. Protein: CATSEGALYNEQFF.

V gene TRBV19 combines with J gene TRBJ1-3; weak D call: TRBD1 (6 bases). This CDR3 is built from 14 residues. Trimming pared 7 bases from V and 5 bases from J, leaving 15 bases between. CDR1 LNHDA and CDR2 SQIVND come from the germline V gene (reference sequence). CDR3 DNA: TGTGCCAGTAAGGACAGCGACGGGCGAAACACCATATATTTT. It yields the protein CASKDSDGRNTIYF.

The chain employs TRBV5-5 and TRBJ1-5, with 9 bases fitting TRBD1. V trimming: 3 bases; J trimming: 2 bases; junction bases outside the gene matches: 0. This CDR3 region has 14 residues. Germline values: CDR1 SGHKS, CDR2 YYEKEE (reference sequence). The CDR3 DNA sequence: TGTGCCAGCAGCTGGGACAGGGGCAATCAGCCCCAGCATTTT. Translating it yields CASSWDRGNQPQHF. Complete variable domain (other parts from reference TRBV5-5 and TRBJ1-5): DAGVTQSPTHLIKTRGQQVTLRCSPISGHKSVSWYQQVLGQGPQFIFQYYEKEERGRGNFPDRFSARQFPNYSSELNVNALLLGDSALYLCASSWDRGNQPQHFGDGTRLSIL.

V usage is TRBV27 and J usage is TRBJ2-1, with TRBD1 identical over 8 bases. The CDR3 is 14 amino acids. Looked up from germline, CDR1 is MNHEY and CDR2 is SMNVEV (reference sequence). After removal of 7 bases from V and 7 bases from J, the junction contained 9 bases not matched to a gene. CDR3: CASNRQGNFNEQFF. CDR3 DNA sequence: TGTGCCAGCAACCGACAGGGGAACTTTAATGAGCAGTTCTTC.

This clone is a singleton in its sample. This sequence joins TRBV14 and TRBJ1-2; 7 bases align to TRBD1. The CDR3 runs 15 residues. Germline CDR1 SGHDN, CDR2 FVKESK. V dropped 0 bases and J dropped 4; count of bases not matched to a gene: 5. The CDR3 region has the DNA TGTGCCAGCAGCCAAGATAGGACAGGCGTCTATGGCTACACCTTC. It is translated as CASSQDRTGVYGYTF.

Written as DNA, the CDR3 is TGTGCCAGCAGCCGCCGCGGGGGGAGCACAGATACGCAGTATTTT. It yields the protein CASSRRGGSTDTQYF. The V and J genes are TRBV7-9 and TRBJ2-3; 8 bases line up with TRBD2. With 5 bases clipped from V and 0 bases from J, the junction kept 4 bases outside the gene matches. Per germline, CDR1 SEHNR and CDR2 FQNEAQ (reference sequence). There are 15 residues in the CDR3.

This chain links TRBV10-3 with TRBJ1-2; TRBD1 aligns across 12 bases. V lost 5 bases to trimming and J lost 6 bases; unmatched junction nucleotides: 10. The CDR3 has 16 residues. Germline CDR1 and CDR2: ENHRY and SYGVKD. The CDR3 region has the DNA TGTGCCATCAGTACCGGGACAGGGGGCACGGCTGATGGCTACACCTTC. It is translated as CAISTGTGGTADGYTF.

V gene TRBV5-1 combines with J gene TRBJ2-1; 8 bases align to TRBD2. Germline trimming cut 5 bases from V and 2 bases from J; bases unmatched to any gene: 6. Germline assignment: CDR1 SGHRS and CDR2 YFSETQ. The CDR3 has 15 amino acids. The CDR3 DNA sequence: TGCGCCAGCAGTTCCGGGACTAGTACCTACAATGAGCAGTTCTTC. This codes for CASSSGTSTYNEQFF. Variable domain in full (rest from reference TRBV5-1 and TRBJ2-1): KAGVTQTPRYLIKTRGQQVTLSCSPISGHRSVSWYQQTPGQGLQFLFEYFSETQRNKGNFPGRFSGRQFSNSRSEMNVSTLELGDSALYLCASSSGTSTYNEQFFGPGTRLTVL.

The chain joins TRBV3-1 (or the pseudogene TRBV3-2) to TRBJ2-5; the match to TRBD2 covers 9 bases. V was clipped by 0 bases and J by 6 bases; unmatched bases: 8. Germline CDR1 and CDR2: LGHDT and YNNKEL (reference sequence). This CDR3 contains 16 residues. Here the CDR3 reads CASSQDRRGGLKTQYF. As DNA, the CDR3 is TGTGCCAGCAGCCAAGATCGGCGGGGGGGCTTGAAGACCCAGTACTTC.

This clone has only one observation. The rearrangement links TRBV6-2 or TRBV6-3 to TRBJ1-5; D not resolved. The CDR3 spans 14 residues. Germline CDR1 reads MNHEY; CDR2 reads SVGEGT. V shed 2 bases and J shed 7 bases, with 12 bases lying between them. The CDR3 sequence is CASSYEPLRQPQHF. For the CDR3, the DNA is TGTGCCAGCAGTTACGAACCACTGAGGCAGCCCCAGCATTTT.